This is a list of T cell receptor beta chains from one sample in a study of blood T cell repertoires in COVID-19. Profiling relied on immunoSEQ multiplex PCR, and the TCRdb table lists in-frame clones only, not all of them. The top ten clones hold roughly a tenth of a sample with about 140,000 clones, approximately 88% of them seen once. Sequenced input: peripheral blood. The receptors were gathered from a man in his 60s with active or convalescent COVID-19. The conserved cysteine and the conserved F or W are not part of the CDR3 here.

V	J	length	CDR3
TRBV5-4	TRBJ2-2	15	ASSPIRGGFDTGELF
TRBV6-5	TRBJ1-5	12	ATHRGRSDQPQH
TRBV14	TRBJ1-1	11	ASSLRDSQGAF
TRBV2	TRBJ2-7	12	ASSGTGGRYEQY
TRBV10-3	TRBJ2-7	13	AISEWPSLSYEQY
TRBV7-3	TRBJ2-5	16	ASSPGQGHPRDRETQY
TRBV15	TRBJ1-2	13	ATSRERQGEYGYT
TRBV11-2	TRBJ1-3	16	ASSSRGGQVLSGNTIY
TRBV30	TRBJ1-6	12	AWSVLSFNSPLH
TRBV3-1/TRBV3-2	TRBJ2-1	14	ASSQAGTSGRVPQF
TRBV19	TRBJ1-3	12	ASSPQVMGNTIY